The rows below give T cell receptor beta chains drawn from one sample of a study of blood T cell repertoires in COVID-19. The protocol was immunoSEQ multiplex PCR, while the TCRdb copy is restricted to in-frame clones and leaves out a portion. The sample lists just over 350,000 clones, roughly 87% occurring once. The sample taken for sequencing was PBMCs or T cells enriched from blood (not recorded which). The receptors were sampled from a woman under 40 who had recovered from COVID-19. CDR3s include the opening cysteine and the closing phenylalanine or tryptophan. A D gene is named only where the DNA matches it firmly. Clone size is shown for a subset of rows, as once, few, many or a class of expanded clone.

>once|TRBJ2-2|TRBV18|TRBD1
TGTGCCAGCTCACCTGGACAGGGGAACACCGGGGAGCTGTTTTTT
CASSPGQGNTGELFF
>-|TRBJ2-1|TRBV6-5|-
TGTGCCAGCAGTTACGAAGCGACGAACTACAATGAGCAGTTCTTC
CASSYEATNYNEQFF
>-|TRBJ1-1|TRBV4-2|-
TGTGCCAGCAGCCAAGATCCATTGAACACTGAAGCTTTCTTT
CASSQDPLNTEAFF
>-|TRBJ1-2|TRBV7-2|-
TGTGCCAGCAGCCCCGGTACGGTCCAGGCCCTCTATGGCTACACCTTC
CASSPGTVQALYGYTF
>few|TRBJ2-7|TRBV27|-
TGTGCCAGCAGTTTTCAGGGGTCTACCTACGAGCAGTACTTC
CASSFQGSTYEQYF
>few|TRBJ1-1|TRBV3-1/TRBV3-2|-
TGTGCCAGCAGCCCAAGACCCTACGACTACACTGAAGCTTTCTTT
CASSPRPYDYTEAFF
>-|TRBJ1-3|TRBV28|TRBD1
TGTGCCAGCAGTTTCTCCGGGACAGGGGGCCCGAGCTCTGGAAACACCATATATTTT
CASSFSGTGGPSSGNTIYF
>-|TRBJ2-5|TRBV7-7|TRBD1
TGTGCTAGCAGCAGCGGGACAGGGGGCGGCGAGACCCAGTACTTC
CASSSGTGGGETQYF
>-|TRBJ1-1|TRBV11-2|-
TGTGCCAGCAGCTTAATTAACAGAGGGACTGAAGCTTTCTTT
CASSLINRGTEAFF
>-|TRBJ1-1|TRBV6-5|-
TGTGCCAGCAGTCCGGAGACAGGAATTACTGAAGCTTTCTTT
CASSPETGITEAFF
>-|TRBJ2-7|TRBV2|-
TGTGCCAGCGCCTGGGGGGTAGTTGGCGAGCAGTACTTC
CASAWGVVGEQYF
>-|TRBJ2-6|TRBV15|-
TGTGCCACCAGCAGAGAGGGGCCCAATGGGGCCAACGTCCTGACTTTC
CATSREGPNGANVLTF
>few|TRBJ1-5|TRBV2|-
TGTGCCAGCAGGGGCGAAGAGGGTAGCCAGCCCCAGCATTTT
CASRGEEGSQPQHF
>once|TRBJ2-1|TRBV2|TRBD2
TGTGCCAGCACTGGACTAGCTGGCAATGAGCAGTTCTTC
CASTGLAGNEQFF
>-|TRBJ2-6|TRBV27|TRBD1
TGTGCCAGCAGTCAAACGACAGGGGGAATTTCTGGGGCCAACGTCCTGACTTTC
CASSQTTGGISGANVLTF
>-|TRBJ2-1|TRBV18|TRBD2
TGTGCCAGCTCACCAGGAAGCGGGGGGGCCGATGAGCAGTTCTTC
CASSPGSGGADEQFF
>-|TRBJ2-3|TRBV5-1|-
TGCGCCAGCAGCTTGGAAGGGGGAGATACGCAGTATTTT
CASSLEGGDTQYF
>-|TRBJ2-3|TRBV11-1|TRBD2
TGTGCCAGCAGCTTAGCGGGTTGGAGCGGGGGGACAGATACGCAGTATTTT
CASSLAGWSGGTDTQYF
>-|TRBJ2-7|TRBV7-2|TRBD1
TGTGCCAGCAGCTTAGGGGACAGGGGCTACGAGCAGTACTTC
CASSLGDRGYEQYF
>-|TRBJ2-1|TRBV7-9|-
TGTGCCAGCAGCTTACCAGGATCCTACAATGAGCAGTTCTTC
CASSLPGSYNEQFF
>-|TRBJ2-1|TRBV10-3|TRBD2
TGTGCCATCAGTGAGTCGACCAGCGGGAGCTTCAATGAGCAGTTCTTC
CAISESTSGSFNEQFF
>-|TRBJ2-7|TRBV13|-
TGTGCCAGCAGTGTGAGGGACATAGACTACGAGCAGTACTTC
CASSVRDIDYEQYF